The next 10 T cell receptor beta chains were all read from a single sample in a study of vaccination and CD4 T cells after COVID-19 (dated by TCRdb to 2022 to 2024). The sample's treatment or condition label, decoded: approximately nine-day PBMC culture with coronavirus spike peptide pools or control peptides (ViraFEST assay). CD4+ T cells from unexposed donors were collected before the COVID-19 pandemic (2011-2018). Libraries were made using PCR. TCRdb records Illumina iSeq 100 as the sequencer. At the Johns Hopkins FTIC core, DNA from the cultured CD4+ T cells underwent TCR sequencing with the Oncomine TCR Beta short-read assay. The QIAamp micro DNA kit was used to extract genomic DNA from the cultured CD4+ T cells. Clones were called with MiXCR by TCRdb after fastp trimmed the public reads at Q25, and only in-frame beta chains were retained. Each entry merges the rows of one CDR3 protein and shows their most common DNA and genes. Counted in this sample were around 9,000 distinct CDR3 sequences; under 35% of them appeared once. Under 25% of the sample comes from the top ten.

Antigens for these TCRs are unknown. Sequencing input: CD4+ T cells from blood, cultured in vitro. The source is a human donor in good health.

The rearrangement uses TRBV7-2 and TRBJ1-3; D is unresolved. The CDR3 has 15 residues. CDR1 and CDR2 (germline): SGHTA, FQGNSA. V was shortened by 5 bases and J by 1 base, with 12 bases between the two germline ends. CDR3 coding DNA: TGTGCCAGCAGCCCCTATTTAAAGTCTGGAAACACCATATATTTT. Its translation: CASSPYLKSGNTIYF.

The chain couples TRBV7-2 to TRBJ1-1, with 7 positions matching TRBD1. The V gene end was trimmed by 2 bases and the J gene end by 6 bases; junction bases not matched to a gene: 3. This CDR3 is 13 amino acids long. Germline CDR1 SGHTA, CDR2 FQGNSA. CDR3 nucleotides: TGTGCCAGCAGCTTAAGGCAGGGGGCTGAAGCTTTCTTT. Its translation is CASSLRQGAEAFF.

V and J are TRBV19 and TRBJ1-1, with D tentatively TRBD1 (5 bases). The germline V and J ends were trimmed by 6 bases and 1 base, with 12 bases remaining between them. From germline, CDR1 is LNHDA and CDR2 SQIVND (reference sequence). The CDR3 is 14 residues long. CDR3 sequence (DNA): TGTGCCAGTAGCTCAGGGAGTTGGAACACTGAAGCTTTCTTT. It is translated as CASSSGSWNTEAFF.

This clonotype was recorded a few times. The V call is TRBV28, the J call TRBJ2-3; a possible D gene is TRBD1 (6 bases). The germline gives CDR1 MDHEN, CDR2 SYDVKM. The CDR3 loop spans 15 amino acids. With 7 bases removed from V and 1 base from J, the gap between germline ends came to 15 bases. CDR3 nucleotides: TGTGCCAGCATATCCACAGGGACACGCACAGATACGCAGTATTTT. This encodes CASISTGTRTDTQYF.

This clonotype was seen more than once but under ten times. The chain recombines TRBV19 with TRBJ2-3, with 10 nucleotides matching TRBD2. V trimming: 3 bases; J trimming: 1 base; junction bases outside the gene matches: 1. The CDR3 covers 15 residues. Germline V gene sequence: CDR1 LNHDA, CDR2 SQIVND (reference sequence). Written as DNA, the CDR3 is TGTGCCAGTAGTATGGGGACTAGCGGCACAGATACGCAGTATTTT. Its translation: CASSMGTSGTDTQYF.

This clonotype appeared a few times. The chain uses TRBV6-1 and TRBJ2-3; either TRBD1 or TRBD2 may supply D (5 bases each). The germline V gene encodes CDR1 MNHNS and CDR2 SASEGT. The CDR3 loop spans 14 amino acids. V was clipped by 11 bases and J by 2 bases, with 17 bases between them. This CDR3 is CAAKRGEDTDTQYF. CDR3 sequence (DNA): TGTGCCGCAAAGAGGGGCGAGGACACAGATACGCAGTATTTT.

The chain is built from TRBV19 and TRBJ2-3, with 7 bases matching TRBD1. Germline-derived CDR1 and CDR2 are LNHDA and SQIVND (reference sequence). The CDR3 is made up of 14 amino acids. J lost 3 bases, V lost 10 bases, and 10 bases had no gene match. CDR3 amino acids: CATQEGARTDTQYF. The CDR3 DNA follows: TGTGCCACCCAAGAGGGGGCGCGTACAGATACGCAGTATTTT.

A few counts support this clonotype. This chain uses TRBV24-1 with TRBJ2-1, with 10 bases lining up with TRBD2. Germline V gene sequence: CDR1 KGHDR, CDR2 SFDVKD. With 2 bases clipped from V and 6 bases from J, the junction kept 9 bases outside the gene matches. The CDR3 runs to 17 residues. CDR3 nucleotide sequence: TGTGCCACCAGTGATTCGACGGCTAGCGGGAGTAGCAATGAGCAGTTCTTC. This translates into CATSDSTASGSSNEQFF.

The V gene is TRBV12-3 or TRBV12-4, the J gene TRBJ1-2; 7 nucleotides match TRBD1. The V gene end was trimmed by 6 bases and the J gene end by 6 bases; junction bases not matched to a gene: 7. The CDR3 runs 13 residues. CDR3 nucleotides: TGTGCCAGCAGGTACACAGGGGAAGATGGCTACACCTTC. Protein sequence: CASRYTGEDGYTF.

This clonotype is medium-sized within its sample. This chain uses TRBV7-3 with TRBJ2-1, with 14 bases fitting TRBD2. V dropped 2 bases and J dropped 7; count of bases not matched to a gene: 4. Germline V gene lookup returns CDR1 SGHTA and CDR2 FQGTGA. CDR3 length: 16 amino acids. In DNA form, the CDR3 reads TGTGCCAGCAGCTTAGAGGGGACTAGCGGGAGAAATGAGCAGTTCTTC. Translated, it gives CASSLEGTSGRNEQFF.